A selection of T cell receptor beta chains follows, all from one sample in a study of blood T cell repertoires in COVID-19. TCRdb's table, derived via immunoSEQ multiplex PCR, lists solely in-frame clones and lacks some. The profile covers around 100,000 clones, with roughly 86% appearing a single time and about 4.5% taken by the ten largest. Specimen: peripheral blood. Receptor source: a man aged 40-49 years with acute or convalescent COVID-19. CDR3s include the opening cysteine and the closing phenylalanine or tryptophan. D genes are given only for firm matches. Clone size appears in some rows only: once, few, many, or a class for an expanded clone.

>TRBD1|TRBJ2-7|TRBV5-4|-
CASSPRQGHSEQYF
TGTGCCAGCAGCCCTCGACAGGGACATAGCGAGCAGTACTTC
>-|TRBJ1-2|TRBV4-2|-
CASSYTGDYGYTF
TGTGCCAGCAGCTACACAGGAGACTATGGCTACACCTTC
>-|TRBJ1-1|TRBV7-9|-
CASSLGGTTEAFF
TGTGCCAGCAGCTTAGGGGGGACAACTGAAGCTTTCTTT
>-|TRBJ1-2|TRBV9|few
CASSPLRGGEGYTF
TGTGCCAGCAGCCCATTGCGGGGAGGGGAAGGCTACACCTTC
>-|TRBJ2-5|TRBV27|-
CASSSGRGIQETQYF
TGTGCCAGCAGTTCCGGTCGGGGAATCCAAGAGACCCAGTACTTC
>TRBD1|TRBJ2-1|TRBV7-2|-
CASSRGQGGYNEQFF
TGTGCCAGCAGCCGGGGACAGGGGGGCTACAATGAGCAGTTCTTC
>TRBD1|TRBJ2-7|TRBV10-1|-
CASSGTGGSYEQYF
TGCGCCAGCAGTGGGACAGGGGGCTCGTACGAGCAGTACTTC
>-|TRBJ2-1|TRBV7-6|-
CASSLVASSYNEQFF
TGTGCCAGCAGCTTAGTAGCGAGCTCCTACAATGAGCAGTTCTTC
>TRBD1|TRBJ1-5|TRBV19|-
CASTLTGVDQPQHF
TGTGCCAGTACCCTAACAGGGGTGGATCAGCCCCAGCATTTT
>TRBD1|TRBJ1-2|TRBV19|-
CASTAGQHYGYTF
TGTGCCAGTACCGCGGGACAGCACTATGGCTACACCTTC
>TRBD1|TRBJ1-2|TRBV30|-
CAWSAQGAYGYTF
TGTGCCTGGAGTGCCCAGGGGGCCTATGGCTACACCTTC
>TRBD2|TRBJ2-3|TRBV3-1/TRBV3-2|-
CASSRRLAGDSTDTQYF
TGTGCCAGCAGCCGCAGACTAGCGGGAGATAGCACAGATACGCAGTATTTT
>TRBD1|TRBJ2-7|TRBV30|-
CAWSTGGNYEQYF
TGTGCCTGGAGTACAGGGGGCAACTACGAGCAGTACTTC